This passage covers 5 T cell receptor beta chains from one sample sequenced in a study of regulatory T cells in long-lasting Graves disease. Building the TCR beta libraries relied on iRepertoire HTBI primers, and CDR3 regions underwent Arm-PCR. TCRdb redid the calling of the multiplex PCR reads with MiXCR, one entry per CDR3 protein. The sample comprises around 250,000 distinct CDR3 sequences, about 16% of which are singletons, and roughly a fifth rests with the top ten. Noted time point: newly diagnosed GD, antithyroid drugs for less than 3 months. The TCR library was made from RNA extracted from PBMCs. The specimen comprised peripheral blood mononuclear cells (PBMCs), sampled at new diagnosis, from a patient treated with antithyroid drugs. The receptors stem from a female donor with Graves disease.

The chain has TRBV5-6 and TRBJ2-1; the match to TRBD2 covers 9 bases. V lost 0 bases and J lost 3; bases outside the gene matches: 4. From germline, CDR1 is SGHDT and CDR2 YYEEEE. The CDR3 spans 16 residues. The CDR3, as DNA: TGTGCCAGCAGCTTGGGACTAGCGGAATTCTACAATGAGCAGTTCTTC. Its translation is CASSLGLAEFYNEQFF.

This clonotype was detected ten times or more. The chain combines TRBV6-1 with TRBJ2-7; TRBD2 matches 12 bases. This CDR3 is built from 18 residues. Germline V lookup: CDR1 MNHNS, CDR2 SASEGT. V dropped 6 bases and J dropped 0; count of bases not matched to a gene: 12. The CDR3, as DNA: TGTGCCAGCAGACCTACGGGACTAGCGGGCCCAATCTCCTACGAGCAGTACTTC. Its protein is CASRPTGLAGPISYEQYF.

In this sample, this clonotype turned up many times. The chain recombines TRBV18 with TRBJ2-7, with D hard to call. CDR1 and CDR2 (germline): KGHSH, LQKENI. The CDR3 is 15 residues long. Trimming left V 3 bases short and J 3 bases short, with 15 bases between. The CDR3 protein is CASSPNGRASYEQYF. The CDR3 nucleotides are TGTGCCAGCTCACCGAATGGTCGGGCGAGCTACGAGCAGTACTTC.

The J gene is TRBJ1-2, the V gene TRBV7-9, with D perhaps TRBD1 (5 bases). The ends were cut back, 5 bases at V and 9 bases at J, with 22 bases in the middle. The CDR3 runs 15 residues. Germline V gene sequence: CDR1 SEHNR, CDR2 FQNEAQ (reference sequence). The CDR3 loop reads CASSRGEGVFRSYTF. CDR3 DNA sequence: TGTGCCAGCAGCCGGGGGGAGGGAGTCTTTCGAAGCTACACCTTC.

This clonotype was counted ten times or more. This chain uses TRBV6-5 with TRBJ2-1; no firm D call. The V and J ends lost 2 bases and 2 bases respectively, with 4 bases between them. The CDR3 loop spans 13 amino acids. Germline CDR1 reads MNHEY; CDR2 reads SVGAGI. The DNA for the CDR3 is TGTGCCAGCAGTTACACCCCCTACAATGAGCAGTTCTTC. Its translation: CASSYTPYNEQFF.